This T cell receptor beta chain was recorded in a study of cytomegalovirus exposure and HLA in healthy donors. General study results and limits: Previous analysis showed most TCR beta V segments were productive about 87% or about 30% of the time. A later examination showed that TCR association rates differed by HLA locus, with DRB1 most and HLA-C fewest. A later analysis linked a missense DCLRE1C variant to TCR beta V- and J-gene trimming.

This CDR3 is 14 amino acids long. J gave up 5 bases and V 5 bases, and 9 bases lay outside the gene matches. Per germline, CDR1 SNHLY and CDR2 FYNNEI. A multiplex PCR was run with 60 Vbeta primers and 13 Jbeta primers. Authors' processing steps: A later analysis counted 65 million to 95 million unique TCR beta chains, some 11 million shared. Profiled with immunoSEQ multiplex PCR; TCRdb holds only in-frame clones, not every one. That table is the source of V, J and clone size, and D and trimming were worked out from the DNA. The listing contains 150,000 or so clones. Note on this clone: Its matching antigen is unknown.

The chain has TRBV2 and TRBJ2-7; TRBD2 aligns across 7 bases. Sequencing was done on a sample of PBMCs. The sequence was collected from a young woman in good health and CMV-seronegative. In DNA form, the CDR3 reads TGTGCCAGCAGTTTTTTATCTCTAGCGGACGAGCAGTACTTC. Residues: CASSFLSLADEQYF.